The 30 T cell receptor beta chains reported below all come from one sample, sequenced in a study of blood T cell repertoires in COVID-19. Only in-frame clones appear in the TCRdb table, and some are missing; sequencing was by immunoSEQ multiplex PCR. Here the sample spans about 40,000 clones, roughly 80% being singletons. What was sequenced was peripheral blood. The receptors stem from a woman aged 55-69 years with acute or convalescent COVID-19.

This sequence joins TRBV5-4 and TRBJ1-2, with 8 bases aligning to TRBD1. There are 14 residues in the CDR3. Germline V gene sequence: CDR1 SGHNT, CDR2 YYREEE (reference sequence). V lost 3 bases, J lost 7 bases, and 8 bases stayed unmatched. CDR3 in amino acids: CASSWGDRPFGYTF. The CDR3 DNA is TGTGCCAGCAGCTGGGGGGACAGGCCATTTGGCTACACCTTC.

Here the CDR3 reads CASSIQGAGQPQHF. The CDR3 region has the DNA TGTGCCAGCAGTATACAGGGGGCAGGTCAGCCCCAGCATTTT. This chain uses TRBV2 with TRBJ1-5, with 9 bases lining up with TRBD1. CDR3 length: 14 amino acids. The ends lost 5 bases at V and 6 bases at J; junction bases unmatched: 5. CDR1 is SNHLY, CDR2 FYNNEI, per germline.

This clone was counted only a few times. The genes are TRBV7-8 and TRBJ2-1; weak D call: TRBD1 (7 bases). The ends were cut back, 5 bases at V and 6 bases at J, with 17 bases in the middle. Germline lookup yields CDR1 SGHVS and CDR2 FQNEAQ. This CDR3 has 15 residues. CDR3 sequence reads: CASSRAGQPGNEQFF. The CDR3 region has the DNA TGTGCCAGCAGCCGGGCGGGACAGCCGGGCAATGAGCAGTTCTTC.

The J gene is TRBJ2-1, the V gene TRBV27, with D possibly TRBD2 on 5 matching bases. CDR3 length: 14 residues. Per the germline V gene, CDR1 is MNHEY and CDR2 is SMNVEV (reference sequence). Deletions cut 7 bases from V and 0 bases from J, with 10 bases between. CDR3 nucleotides: TGTGCCAGCACTAGCCGCAGCTCCTACAATGAGCAGTTCTTC. Protein: CASTSRSSYNEQFF.

The chain combines TRBV5-1 with TRBJ1-2; a weak D match, TRBD1 (5 bases). Trimming left V 5 bases short and J 3 bases short, with 23 bases between. Germline V gene lookup returns CDR1 SGHRS and CDR2 YFSETQ. The CDR3 spans 17 residues. CDR3 bases: TGCGCCAGCAGAAGGAGCCCCGTGACAGAGGAACACTATGGCTACACCTTC. Its protein is CASRRSPVTEEHYGYTF.

The rearrangement uses TRBV7-8 and TRBJ1-5; D is perhaps TRBD1 (6 bases). The V end lost 5 bases, the J end lost 4 bases, and 9 bases lay between the germline ends. Per the germline V gene, CDR1 is SGHVS and CDR2 is FQNEAQ. The CDR3 contains 13 residues. The CDR3 DNA follows: TGTGCCAGCAGCGAGGACAGAAATCAGCCCCAGCATTTT. It translates to CASSEDRNQPQHF.

The rearrangement links TRBV18 to TRBJ1-2, with 7 bases that match TRBD1. Germline CDR1 reads KGHSH; CDR2 reads LQKENI. The CDR3 is 12 amino acids. The ends lost 4 bases at V and 6 bases at J; junction bases unmatched: 2. CDR3 sequence reads: CASSRQGDGYTF. CDR3 coding DNA: TGTGCCAGCTCACGACAGGGAGATGGCTACACCTTC. Variable domain in full (rest from reference TRBV18 and TRBJ1-2): NAGVMQNPRHLVRRRGQEARLRCSPMKGHSHVYWYRQLPEEGLKFMVYLQKENIIDESGMPKERFSAEFPKEGPSILRIQQVVRGDSAAYFCASSRQGDGYTFGSGTRLTVV.

The rearrangement uses TRBV2 and TRBJ2-3; 9 bases are shared with TRBD2. V gave up 6 bases and J gave up 4 bases; unmatched junction bases: 11. There are 16 residues in the CDR3. Germline V lookup: CDR1 SNHLY, CDR2 FYNNEI. CDR3 nucleotides: TGTGCCAGCAGCGTTAGCCTAGCGGGGAGGGCAGATACGCAGTATTTT. Translating it yields CASSVSLAGRADTQYF.

The CDR3 here is CASSLQAPSHNYGYTF. CDR3 sequence (DNA): TGTGCCAGCAGCTTACAGGCCCCATCACATAACTATGGCTACACCTTC. V is TRBV7-9 and J is TRBJ1-2; D is uncertain. Germline V gene lookup returns CDR1 SEHNR and CDR2 FQNEAQ (reference sequence). This CDR3 has 16 residues. V gave up 2 bases and J gave up 1 base, with 14 bases separating them.

The chain is built from TRBV5-1 and TRBJ1-2; the match to TRBD1 covers 12 bases. The V gene end was trimmed by 0 bases and the J gene end by 6 bases; junction bases not matched to a gene: 6. CDR3 length equals 16 residues. Per germline, CDR1 SGHRS and CDR2 YFSETQ. The CDR3 reads CASSLEGQGALNGYTF. The CDR3 DNA reads TGCGCCAGCAGCTTGGAGGGACAGGGGGCTCTAAATGGCTACACCTTC.

This chain connects TRBV11-2 to TRBJ2-3; tentative D call: TRBD1 (6 bases). CDR3 length equals 15 residues. Germline V gene data show CDR1 as SGHAT and CDR2 as FQNNGV. V was pared by 5 bases and J by 0 bases, with 12 bases between. The CDR3 loop reads CASSIQGISTDTQYF. The CDR3 nucleotides read TGTGCCAGCAGCATTCAGGGGATTAGCACAGATACGCAGTATTTT.

J is TRBJ1-5 and V is TRBV28; TRBD1 is a possible D gene (5 bases). The CDR3 sequence is 15 residues long. V shed 6 bases and J shed 2 bases, with 14 bases lying between them. The germline CDR1 and CDR2 sequences are MDHEN and SYDVKM. DNA of the CDR3: TGTGCCAGCAGCCCGGCGGGACTGGGCAATCAGCCCCAGCATTTT. Translating it yields CASSPAGLGNQPQHF.

The chain carries TRBV2 and TRBJ1-5; TRBD1 aligns across 8 bases. This CDR3 comprises 14 residues. Germline assignment: CDR1 SNHLY and CDR2 FYNNEI. Unmatched junction bases numbered 10, after V lost 6 bases and J lost 9 bases. The CDR3 coding sequence is TGTGCCAGCAGAGCCACAGGGGGAGGCGGGCCCCAGCATTTT. The encoded protein is CASRATGGGGPQHF.

The chain combines TRBV18 with TRBJ2-7; perhaps TRBD1 as D (6 bases). The germline V gene encodes CDR1 KGHSH and CDR2 LQKENI. This CDR3 has 14 amino acids. The V gene lost 4 bases and the J gene lost 4 bases, with 14 bases spanning the gap. CDR3 residues: CASSRPGTTYEQYF. The CDR3 DNA reads as TGTGCCAGCTCACGTCCCGGGACAACTTACGAGCAGTACTTC.

V is TRBV2 and J is TRBJ2-3; 11 positions match TRBD2. Losses at the gene ends were 8 bases for V and 1 base for J; bases not matched to a gene: 5. In germline, CDR1 is SNHLY, CDR2 FYNNEI. There are 15 residues in the CDR3. In nucleotides, the CDR3 is TGTGCCAGCGGAGTACTAGCGGGGGGCACAGATACGCAGTATTTT. This gives the protein CASGVLAGGTDTQYF.

The V call is TRBV7-2, the J call TRBJ2-5; no definite D call. The germline CDR1 and CDR2 sequences are SGHTA and FQGNSA. The CDR3 has 13 amino acids. Trimming stripped 1 base from V and 5 bases from J, with 8 bases between. Here the CDR3 DNA reads TGTGCCAGCAGCTTAGGTGTCAGGGAGACCCAGTACTTC. Encoded protein: CASSLGVRETQYF.

The rearrangement links TRBV28 to TRBJ1-5; 9 bases map to TRBD1. The CDR3 loop spans 16 amino acids. The germline gives CDR1 MDHEN, CDR2 SYDVKM. J was trimmed by 0 bases and V by 7 bases; bases with no gene match: 7. The CDR3 protein is CASTDRGRNSNQPQHF. CDR3 nucleotide sequence: TGTGCCAGCACGGACAGGGGCCGTAATAGCAATCAGCCCCAGCATTTT.

This chain connects TRBV7-2 to TRBJ2-1, with TRBD2 matching over 10 bases. The CDR3 extends over 14 amino acids. Germline assignment: CDR1 SGHTA and CDR2 FQGNSA. V lost 2 bases, J lost 7 bases, and 2 bases stayed unmatched. The CDR3 sequence: CASSLSGGVNEQFF. For the CDR3, the DNA is TGTGCCAGCAGCTTAAGCGGGGGGGTGAATGAGCAGTTCTTC.

This chain links TRBV28 with TRBJ1-5; no clear D. The V and J ends lost 10 bases and 5 bases respectively, with 18 bases between them. CDR3 length equals 14 residues. Germline V CDR1 and CDR2: MDHEN, SYDVKM. The CDR3 sequence: CATMERAIYQPQHF. CDR3 DNA sequence: TGTGCCACCATGGAGAGAGCGATCTATCAGCCCCAGCATTTT.

V gene TRBV2 combines with J gene TRBJ1-5; D not resolved. The CDR3 is made up of 12 amino acids. V gave up 4 bases and J gave up 3 bases, with 4 bases separating them. Per the germline V gene, CDR1 is SNHLY and CDR2 is FYNNEI. CDR3 coding DNA: TGTGCCAGCAGTGGCGACAATCAGCCCCAGCATTTT. It translates to CASSGDNQPQHF. The entire variable domain, with the rest obtained from reference TRBV2 and TRBJ1-5, is as follows: EPEVTQTPSHQVTQMGQEVILRCVPISNHLYFYWYRQILGQKVEFLVSFYNNEISEKSEIFDDQFSVERPDGSNFTLKIRSTKLEDSAMYFCASSGDNQPQHFGDGTRLSIL.

This chain joins TRBV19 and TRBJ2-3; 7 bases line up with TRBD1. V dropped 3 bases and J dropped 4; count of bases not matched to a gene: 4. This CDR3 has 14 residues. Germline V lookup: CDR1 LNHDA, CDR2 SQIVND (reference sequence). CDR3 coding DNA: TGTGCCAGTAGTATGGACAGGCTTTCAGATACGCAGTATTTT. Its translation: CASSMDRLSDTQYF.

J is TRBJ2-5 and V is TRBV15; 9 bases match TRBD2. V shed 8 bases, J shed 5 bases, and the junction held 15 bases outside the gene matches. The CDR3 sequence is 16 residues long. CDR1 is LNHNV and CDR2 is YYDKDF in the germline V gene (reference sequence). CDR3 coding DNA: TGTGCCACCTCCGGCGAAGCGGGGGGCCCCTTTGAGACCCAGTACTTC. Translating it yields CATSGEAGGPFETQYF.

The chain carries TRBV30 and TRBJ2-7; 10 bases are shared with TRBD2. V trimming: 5 bases; J trimming: 6 bases; junction bases outside the gene matches: 16. Germline CDR1 reads GTSNPN; CDR2 reads SVGIG (reference sequence). The CDR3 is made up of 16 amino acids. The CDR3 spells CAWQRGGLGVGSEQYF. The DNA of the CDR3 is TGTGCCTGGCAGCGGGGGGGTTTGGGAGTAGGTTCCGAGCAGTACTTC.

The chain carries TRBV27 and TRBJ2-7, with D perhaps matching TRBD1 (5 bases). Germline values: CDR1 MNHEY, CDR2 SMNVEV (reference sequence). This CDR3 spans 15 amino acids. The germline V and J ends were trimmed by 5 bases and 3 bases, with 17 bases remaining between them. The CDR3, as DNA: TGTGCCAGCAGTCCCCGACAGACTTCTATCTACGAGCAGTACTTC. Translating it yields CASSPRQTSIYEQYF.

The V and J genes are TRBV6-5 and TRBJ2-1; 7 bases map to TRBD2. CDR1 is MNHEY and CDR2 is SVGAGI in the germline V gene. The CDR3 contains 14 residues. V lost 6 bases and J lost 6; bases outside the gene matches: 8. The CDR3 region has the DNA TGTGCCAGCAGGGCCGGTACGGGAGGCAATGAGCAGTTCTTC. The encoded protein is CASRAGTGGNEQFF.

This clone has only a few counts. CDR3 nucleotide sequence: TGTGCCAGCAGCCAAGATCTGCCAACAGGGGCTTTCTATGGCTACACCTTC. Translated, it gives CASSQDLPTGAFYGYTF. The chain combines TRBV4-2 with TRBJ1-2; 7 bases line up with TRBD1. V lost 0 bases and J lost 4; bases outside the gene matches: 11. The CDR3 totals 17 residues. Germline V lookup: CDR1 LGHNA, CDR2 YNFKEQ.

The genes are TRBV5-3 and TRBJ2-7; 7 bases map to TRBD1. TRBV5-3 is an ORF, with its function uncertain. CDR3 length: 15 residues. V lost 5 bases to trimming and J lost 0 bases; unmatched junction nucleotides: 8. DNA of the CDR3: TGTGCCAGAAGGCCAGGGGGTCGGACCTCCTACGAGCAGTACTTC. Translation: CARRPGGRTSYEQYF.

The V call is TRBV19, the J call TRBJ1-1; maybe TRBD1 (6 bases). CDR1 and CDR2 (germline): LNHDA, SQIVND (reference sequence). The CDR3 consists of 15 residues. Between the trimmed V and J ends, which lost 5 bases and 0 bases, there was a span of 13 bases. The CDR3 reads CASSSRGRLNTEAFF. The CDR3 DNA sequence: TGTGCCAGTAGTTCGCGGGGGCGATTGAACACTGAAGCTTTCTTT.

V usage is TRBV30 and J usage is TRBJ2-2; D call uncertain. CDR3 size: 13 residues. CDR1 and CDR2 from the germline V gene are GTSNPN and SVGIG (reference sequence). V gave up 3 bases and J gave up 5 bases, with 10 bases separating them. The CDR3: CAWRSSRTGELFF. CDR3 DNA: TGTGCCTGGAGATCGTCGAGAACCGGGGAGCTGTTTTTT.

The chain recombines TRBV28 with TRBJ1-4; D unresolved. Germline V CDR1 and CDR2: MDHEN, SYDVKM. The CDR3 consists of 16 residues. V was trimmed by 5 bases and J by 5 bases, leaving 18 bases between them. The DNA for the CDR3 is TGTGCCAGCAGTACCCGGGGAGTCTTATTGAATGAAAAACTGTTTTTT. Encoded protein: CASSTRGVLLNEKLFF.